Here is one T cell receptor beta chain with its context. Its antigen remains unknown. Regarding donors, all were healthy bone marrow donors. The data belong to a study of cytomegalovirus exposure and HLA in healthy donors. General study results and limits: In a later analysis, TCR beta V- and J-gene trimming showed a link to a missense DCLRE1C variant. In vitro testing confirmed a few CMV-associated chains as specific for CMV antigens.

Deletions cut 5 bases from V and 10 bases from J, with 9 bases between. Germline V gene data show CDR1 as MDHEN and CDR2 as SYDVKM. This CDR3 is built from 11 residues. Primers included in the PCR were 60 Vbeta and 13 Jbeta primers. Using immunoSEQ multiplex PCR, the repertoire was profiled, and TCRdb retains in-frame clones only, with some absent. The table has 200,000 or so clones, about two thirds seen once; the top ten hold less than 3%. This clonotype was sampled from a man aged 35 to 55 in good health and CMV-seropositive. This chain connects TRBV28 to TRBJ2-1; D gene ambiguous. Sequences were obtained from PBMCs. The CDR3 DNA sequence: TGTGCCAGCAGTAATATACGGGAGCAGTTCTTC. It encodes CASSNIREQFF. Full variable domain (remainder filled in from reference TRBV28 and TRBJ2-1): DVKVTQSSRYLVKRTGEKVFLECVQDMDHENMFWYRQDPGLGLRLIYFSYDVKMKEKGDIPEGYSVSREKKERFSLILESASTNQTSMYLCASSNIREQFFGPGTRLTVL.